Listed below are T cell receptor beta chains from one sample, sequenced in a study of blood T cells in healthy people across ages. TCRdb fed the 5' RACE reads into MiXCR, producing one record per CDR3 protein. The table shows about 970,000 distinct CDR3 sequences, with 51% occurring only once. The sample was blood. These receptors were collected from a woman between 55 and 75 years old in good health. The CDR3 runs from the conserved cysteine through the conserved F or W. A D gene is named only where the DNA matches it firmly. A clone size is listed for some rows: how often the clone was seen (once, few, many), or a class if it is expanded.

abundance: once
j_gene: TRBJ2-3
v_gene: TRBV14
d_gene: TRBD1
CDR3nt: TGTGCCAGCAGCCAAGATCCCTTACGACAGGGAGAGTTTAGCACAGCTACGCAGTATTTT
CDR3aa: CASSQDPLRQGEFSTATQYF

abundance: NA
j_gene: TRBJ2-7
v_gene: TRBV4-2
d_gene: TRBD1
CDR3nt: TGTGCCAGCAGCCGAGAGGACAGGGCGAACTACGAGCAGTACTTC
CDR3aa: CASSREDRANYEQYF

abundance: NA
j_gene: TRBJ2-7
v_gene: TRBV5-1
d_gene: TRBD2
CDR3nt: TGCGCCAGCAGCTCTTCGGGGGGGCTAGCGGGAGCGTATAACTCCTACGAGCAGTACTTC
CDR3aa: CASSSSGGLAGAYNSYEQYF

abundance: NA
j_gene: TRBJ2-2
v_gene: TRBV28
d_gene: TRBD1
CDR3nt: TGTGCCAGCAGTATCGAAACAGGGGCCGGGGAGCTGTTTTTT
CDR3aa: CASSIETGAGELFF

abundance: NA
j_gene: TRBJ2-4
v_gene: TRBV4-2
d_gene: TRBD2
CDR3nt: TGTGCCAGCAGCCAGGAGACTAGCGGAAACATTCAGTACTTC
CDR3aa: CASSQETSGNIQYF

abundance: NA
j_gene: TRBJ2-7
v_gene: TRBV11-2
d_gene: TRBD2
CDR3nt: TGTGCCAGCAGCTTCCTGGAGGGACTAGTAGCCTACGAGCAGTACTTC
CDR3aa: CASSFLEGLVAYEQYF

abundance: NA
j_gene: TRBJ2-4
v_gene: TRBV4-1
d_gene: NA
CDR3nt: TGCGCCAGCAGCCAAGTCCGGCTGGTGGCCAAAAACATTCAGTACTTC
CDR3aa: CASSQVRLVAKNIQYF

abundance: NA
j_gene: TRBJ1-6
v_gene: TRBV10-3
d_gene: NA
CDR3nt: TGTGCCATCAGTGAGGACAATTCACCCCTCCACTTT
CDR3aa: CAISEDNSPLHF

abundance: few
j_gene: TRBJ2-7
v_gene: TRBV6-5
d_gene: NA
CDR3nt: TGTGCCAGCAGTTACTCGCAGTGGTCCGAGCAGTACTTC
CDR3aa: CASSYSQWSEQYF

abundance: few
j_gene: TRBJ2-5
v_gene: TRBV4-1
d_gene: TRBD1
CDR3nt: TGCGCCAGCAGCTCCTACCTCCGAAGGGGGCGGAGTGAGACCCAGTACTTC
CDR3aa: CASSSYLRRGRSETQYF

abundance: few
j_gene: TRBJ2-7
v_gene: TRBV28
d_gene: NA
CDR3nt: TGTGCCAGCAGTGTTAACAGGGATTCCTACGAGCAGTACTTC
CDR3aa: CASSVNRDSYEQYF

abundance: few
j_gene: TRBJ2-3
v_gene: TRBV27
d_gene: NA
CDR3nt: TGTGCCAGTAAACCTTTGGACGGAGATACGCAGTATTTT
CDR3aa: CASKPLDGDTQYF

abundance: once
j_gene: TRBJ2-1
v_gene: TRBV9
d_gene: NA
CDR3nt: TGTGCCAGCAGCGTATTCATAAATCGGGGAAATGAGCAGTTCTTC
CDR3aa: CASSVFINRGNEQFF

abundance: few
j_gene: TRBJ2-1
v_gene: TRBV29-1
d_gene: NA
CDR3nt: TGCAGCGGACAGTACAATGAGCAGTTCTTC
CDR3aa: CSGQYNEQFF

abundance: NA
j_gene: TRBJ2-4
v_gene: TRBV4-1
d_gene: TRBD2
CDR3nt: TGCGCCAGCAGCCAACTAGCGGGAACTCTCAACATTCAGTACTTC
CDR3aa: CASSQLAGTLNIQYF

abundance: NA
j_gene: TRBJ2-3
v_gene: TRBV12-3/TRBV12-4
d_gene: TRBD2
CDR3nt: TGTGCCAGCAGTTCAATAGCGGGAGTAGGGGATACGCAGTATTTT
CDR3aa: CASSSIAGVGDTQYF

abundance: NA
j_gene: TRBJ1-1
v_gene: TRBV27
d_gene: NA
CDR3nt: TGTGCCAGCAGCCCCTGGGGGGCGGGAAGGAACACTGAAGCTTTCTTT
CDR3aa: CASSPWGAGRNTEAFF

abundance: once
j_gene: TRBJ2-1
v_gene: TRBV7-2
d_gene: NA
CDR3nt: TGTGCCACGGCGGGTCACGATGAGCAGTTCTTC
CDR3aa: CATAGHDEQFF

abundance: few
j_gene: TRBJ2-7
v_gene: TRBV12-3/TRBV12-4
d_gene: NA
CDR3nt: TGTGCCAGCAGTCGCGGGGCAGGGGGCTCCTACGAGCAGTACTTC
CDR3aa: CASSRGAGGSYEQYF

abundance: NA
j_gene: TRBJ2-3
v_gene: TRBV7-2
d_gene: TRBD2
CDR3nt: TGTGCCAGCAGCTTTTGGACTAGCGGGTATGCAGATACGCAGTATTTT
CDR3aa: CASSFWTSGYADTQYF

abundance: NA
j_gene: TRBJ2-2
v_gene: TRBV20-1
d_gene: NA
CDR3nt: TGCAGCGCAGGACCTGCGAACACCGGGGAGCTGTTTTTT
CDR3aa: CSAGPANTGELFF

abundance: NA
j_gene: TRBJ2-3
v_gene: TRBV12-3/TRBV12-4
d_gene: NA
CDR3nt: TGTGCCAGCAGTTTAGGGATCGATGAAGCAGATACGCAGTATTTT
CDR3aa: CASSLGIDEADTQYF

abundance: NA
j_gene: TRBJ2-2
v_gene: TRBV7-2
d_gene: NA
CDR3nt: TGTGCCAGCAGCTCACAGGGCATACGCGGGGAGCTGTTTTTT
CDR3aa: CASSSQGIRGELFF

abundance: NA
j_gene: TRBJ2-7
v_gene: TRBV5-1
d_gene: TRBD2
CDR3nt: TGCGCCAGCAGCCGGACTAGTGGGTTTGACGAGCAGTACTTC
CDR3aa: CASSRTSGFDEQYF

abundance: NA
j_gene: TRBJ2-5
v_gene: TRBV5-5
d_gene: TRBD2
CDR3nt: TGTGCCAGCAGCAGGACTAGCGGGAGTATTGAGACCCAGTACTTC
CDR3aa: CASSRTSGSIETQYF

abundance: NA
j_gene: TRBJ2-7
v_gene: TRBV4-2
d_gene: NA
CDR3nt: TGTGCCAGCAGCCAAGATGGTGCAGGGAGCTCCTACGAGCAGTACTTC
CDR3aa: CASSQDGAGSSYEQYF

abundance: NA
j_gene: TRBJ2-6
v_gene: TRBV6-6
d_gene: NA
CDR3nt: TGTGCCAGCATATCAACAGGACGTGGGGCCAACGTCCTGACTTTC
CDR3aa: CASISTGRGANVLTF

abundance: NA
j_gene: TRBJ2-3
v_gene: TRBV9
d_gene: NA
CDR3nt: TGTGCCAGCAGCGTAGAGTCGCGCGGGCGGGATACGCAGTATTTT
CDR3aa: CASSVESRGRDTQYF

abundance: few
j_gene: TRBJ2-1
v_gene: TRBV7-2
d_gene: NA
CDR3nt: TGTGCCAGCAGCCCCCACCTGGATGAGCAGTTCTTC
CDR3aa: CASSPHLDEQFF

abundance: NA
j_gene: TRBJ2-1
v_gene: TRBV12-3/TRBV12-4
d_gene: TRBD2
CDR3nt: TGTGCCAGCAGTTCACTAGCGGGAGATCTCAATGAGCAGTTCTTC
CDR3aa: CASSSLAGDLNEQFF

abundance: NA
j_gene: TRBJ2-5
v_gene: TRBV9
d_gene: NA
CDR3nt: TGTGCCAGCAGCTACTCAACAGGGAAATCAGAGACCCAGTACTTC
CDR3aa: CASSYSTGKSETQYF

abundance: NA
j_gene: TRBJ2-7
v_gene: TRBV20-1
d_gene: NA
CDR3nt: TGCAGTGCTAGAGATAGGAGGAGAGCCCATTACGAGCAGTACTTC
CDR3aa: CSARDRRRAHYEQYF

abundance: NA
j_gene: TRBJ2-1
v_gene: TRBV10-3
d_gene: TRBD2
CDR3nt: TGTGCCATCAGTGAGTCTCCCCTTCTAGCGGGAAACAATGAGCAGTTCTTC
CDR3aa: CAISESPLLAGNNEQFF

abundance: NA
j_gene: TRBJ1-4
v_gene: TRBV6-1
d_gene: NA
CDR3nt: TGTGCCAGGGGGGGGGCGGTTGAAAAACTGTTTTTT
CDR3aa: CARGGAVEKLFF

abundance: NA
j_gene: TRBJ2-7
v_gene: TRBV20-1
d_gene: NA
CDR3nt: TGCAGTGCTCCACAGGGTACTAGCTCCTACGAGCAGTACTTC
CDR3aa: CSAPQGTSSYEQYF

abundance: NA
j_gene: TRBJ2-1
v_gene: TRBV27
d_gene: TRBD2
CDR3nt: TGTGCCAGCAGTTTATCACTAGCGGGTACATACAATGAGCAGTTCTTC
CDR3aa: CASSLSLAGTYNEQFF

abundance: NA
j_gene: TRBJ2-1
v_gene: TRBV12-3/TRBV12-4
d_gene: TRBD1
CDR3nt: TGTGCCACAGGACAGGGGTCTTACAATGAGCAGTTCTTC
CDR3aa: CATGQGSYNEQFF

abundance: NA
j_gene: TRBJ1-2
v_gene: TRBV20-1
d_gene: NA
CDR3nt: TGCAGTGTAACGACAGGAGCGGTTAACTATGGCTACACCTTC
CDR3aa: CSVTTGAVNYGYTF

abundance: NA
j_gene: TRBJ2-3
v_gene: TRBV27
d_gene: NA
CDR3nt: TGTGCCAGCATGCGTGCCTCTAGCACAGATACGCAGTATTTT
CDR3aa: CASMRASSTDTQYF

abundance: NA
j_gene: TRBJ2-1
v_gene: TRBV11-2
d_gene: NA
CDR3nt: TGTGCCACCACACAGGGCTACAATGAGCAGTTCTTC
CDR3aa: CATTQGYNEQFF

abundance: few
j_gene: TRBJ2-7
v_gene: TRBV6-5
d_gene: NA
CDR3nt: TGTGCCAGCAGTTACTTCCGCGGGGCCGGTGAGCAGTACTTC
CDR3aa: CASSYFRGAGEQYF

abundance: NA
j_gene: TRBJ2-3
v_gene: TRBV9
d_gene: TRBD2
CDR3nt: TGTGCCAGCAGCGTAGGCCAACCGGGACTAGCTATTCCTCCAGATACGCAGTATTTT
CDR3aa: CASSVGQPGLAIPPDTQYF

abundance: NA
j_gene: TRBJ2-7
v_gene: TRBV3-1
d_gene: TRBD2
CDR3nt: TGTGCCAGCAGCCACGGAGGGAGGGTGAACGAGCAGTACTTC
CDR3aa: CASSHGGRVNEQYF

abundance: NA
j_gene: TRBJ2-3
v_gene: TRBV27
d_gene: TRBD1
CDR3nt: TGTGCCAGCATCCCAAGGGGACAGCAAACAGATACGCAGTATTTT
CDR3aa: CASIPRGQQTDTQYF

abundance: few
j_gene: TRBJ2-3
v_gene: TRBV20-1
d_gene: TRBD2
CDR3nt: TGCAGTGGGGAGGGAGGGACAGATACGCAGTATTTT
CDR3aa: CSGEGGTDTQYF

abundance: NA
j_gene: TRBJ2-1
v_gene: TRBV5-1
d_gene: NA
CDR3nt: TGCGCCAGCAGCTTGGAGGTAACCTACAATGAGCAGTTCTTC
CDR3aa: CASSLEVTYNEQFF

abundance: once
j_gene: TRBJ2-3
v_gene: TRBV20-1
d_gene: TRBD2
CDR3nt: TGCAGTGCTAATCTTGCGGGAGGAACAGATACGCAGTATTTT
CDR3aa: CSANLAGGTDTQYF

abundance: many
j_gene: TRBJ1-5
v_gene: TRBV21-1
d_gene: NA
CDR3nt: TGTGCCAGCAGCAAAGAGGGGGATTCCCCCAGGCAGCCCCAGCATTTT
CDR3aa: CASSKEGDSPRQPQHF

abundance: few
j_gene: TRBJ1-2
v_gene: TRBV12-3/TRBV12-4
d_gene: NA
CDR3nt: TGTGCCAGCAGGGGGGACCGGGGCTACACCTTC
CDR3aa: CASRGDRGYTF

abundance: few
j_gene: TRBJ2-7
v_gene: TRBV14
d_gene: NA
CDR3nt: TGTGCCAGCAGCCCTACGCGGAGTTCGGGGTCCTACGAGCAGTACTTC
CDR3aa: CASSPTRSSGSYEQYF

abundance: NA
j_gene: TRBJ2-5
v_gene: TRBV20-1
d_gene: NA
CDR3nt: TGCAGTGCCAGAGAGAGCGGAACCTTGAGGGGGGGCCAGTACTTC
CDR3aa: CSARESGTLRGGQYF

abundance: few
j_gene: TRBJ1-6
v_gene: TRBV7-2
d_gene: NA
CDR3nt: TGTGCCAGCAGCCCACTACAGGTTTCACCCCTCCACTTT
CDR3aa: CASSPLQVSPLHF

abundance: NA
j_gene: TRBJ2-7
v_gene: TRBV5-1
d_gene: NA
CDR3nt: TGCGCCAGCAGCTTGAGGGCCAGCTCCTACGAGCAGTACTTC
CDR3aa: CASSLRASSYEQYF

abundance: NA
j_gene: TRBJ2-1
v_gene: TRBV4-1
d_gene: TRBD2
CDR3nt: TGCGCCAGCAGCTTACGGGGGGACTATCGCAATGAGCAGTTCTTC
CDR3aa: CASSLRGDYRNEQFF

abundance: NA
j_gene: TRBJ1-1
v_gene: TRBV27
d_gene: TRBD1
CDR3nt: TGTGCCAGCACCTTGACAGGGGGAGACAACACTGAAGCTTTCTTT
CDR3aa: CASTLTGGDNTEAFF

abundance: NA
j_gene: TRBJ1-1
v_gene: TRBV7-9
d_gene: NA
CDR3nt: TGTGCCAGCAGCATCCCCCCAAATGAAGCTTTCTTT
CDR3aa: CASSIPPNEAFF

abundance: once
j_gene: TRBJ2-5
v_gene: TRBV10-3
d_gene: NA
CDR3nt: TGTGCCATCAGTGAGTCGGGGGTAGCCCGGGAGACCCAGTACTTC
CDR3aa: CAISESGVARETQYF

abundance: NA
j_gene: TRBJ2-1
v_gene: TRBV6-6
d_gene: TRBD2
CDR3nt: TGTGCCAGCAGTTGGACTAGCGTGAAGTTCTTC
CDR3aa: CASSWTSVKFF

abundance: NA
j_gene: TRBJ1-3
v_gene: TRBV12-3/TRBV12-4
d_gene: NA
CDR3nt: TGTGCCAGCAGTGTTCGAGGGGGGACTGGAAACACCATATATTTT
CDR3aa: CASSVRGGTGNTIYF

abundance: NA
j_gene: TRBJ2-7
v_gene: TRBV4-2
d_gene: NA
CDR3nt: TGTGCCAGCAGCCAAGAGCCCATCCCCTCCTACAATGAGCAGTACTTC
CDR3aa: CASSQEPIPSYNEQYF